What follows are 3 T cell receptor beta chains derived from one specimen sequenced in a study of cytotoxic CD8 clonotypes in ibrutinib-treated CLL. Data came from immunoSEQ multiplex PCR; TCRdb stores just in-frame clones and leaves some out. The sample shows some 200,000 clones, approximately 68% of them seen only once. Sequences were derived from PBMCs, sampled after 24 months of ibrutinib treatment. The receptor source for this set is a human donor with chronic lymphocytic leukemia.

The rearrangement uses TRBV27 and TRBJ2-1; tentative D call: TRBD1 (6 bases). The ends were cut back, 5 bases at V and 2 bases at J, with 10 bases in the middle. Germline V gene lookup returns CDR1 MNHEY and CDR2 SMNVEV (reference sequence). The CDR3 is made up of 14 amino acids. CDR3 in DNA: TGTGCCAGCAGTCCCCGACAGGCCTACAATGAGCAGTTCTTC. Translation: CASSPRQAYNEQFF.

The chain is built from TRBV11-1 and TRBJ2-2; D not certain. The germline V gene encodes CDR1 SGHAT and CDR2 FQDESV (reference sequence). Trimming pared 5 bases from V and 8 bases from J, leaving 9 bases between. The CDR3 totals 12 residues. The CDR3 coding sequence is TGTGCCAGCAGCCCCCCGGCAGGGGAGCTGTTTTTT. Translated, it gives CASSPPAGELFF.

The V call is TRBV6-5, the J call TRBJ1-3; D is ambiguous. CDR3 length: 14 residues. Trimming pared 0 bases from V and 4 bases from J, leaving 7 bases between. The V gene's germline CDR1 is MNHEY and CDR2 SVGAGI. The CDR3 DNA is TGTGCCAGCAGTTACTCATTCACCGGAAACACCATATATTTT. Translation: CASSYSFTGNTIYF.